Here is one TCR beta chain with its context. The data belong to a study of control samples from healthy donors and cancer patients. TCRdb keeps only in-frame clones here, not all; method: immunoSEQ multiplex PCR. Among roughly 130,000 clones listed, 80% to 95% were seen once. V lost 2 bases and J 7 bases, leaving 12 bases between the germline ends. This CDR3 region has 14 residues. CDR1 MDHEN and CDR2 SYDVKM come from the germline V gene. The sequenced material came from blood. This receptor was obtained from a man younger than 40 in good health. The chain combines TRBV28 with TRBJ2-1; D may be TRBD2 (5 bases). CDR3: CASSLVAEGNEQFF. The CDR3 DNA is TGTGCCAGCAGTTTAGTAGCCGAGGGAAATGAGCAGTTCTTC.